One sample yielded the 14 T cell receptor beta chains listed below, sequenced in a study of metastatic and nonmetastatic thyroid tumors. TCRdb re-called the PCR reads via MiXCR. In the table there are roughly 59,000 clones, around 15% of which are singletons. All patients were treatment-naive before thyroid surgery. Specimen: blood. These receptors all come from a male donor with papillary thyroid cancer or a benign thyroid nodule (not recorded which). Some clones in this sample may be carry-over from other donors' samples.

With regard to this clone: One end of the junction varies from germline; a read error may be responsible. This chain uses TRBV20-1 with TRBJ1-1; 7 bases match TRBD1. This CDR3 spans 13 amino acids. From germline, CDR1 is DFQATT and CDR2 SNEGSKA (reference sequence). This CDR3 reads CSADGQAIGRALF. CDR3 DNA: TGCAGTGCAGACGGACAGGCAATCGGTCGCGCTTTATTT.

The V and J genes are TRBV18 and TRBJ2-7; the match to TRBD1 covers 8 bases. V shed 3 bases, J shed 2 bases, and the junction held 3 bases outside the gene matches. CDR1 and CDR2 (germline): KGHSH, LQKENI. CDR3 length equals 14 residues. As DNA, the CDR3 is TGTGCCAGCTCACCCCGGGACAGGCCCTACGAGCAGTACTTC. It specifies CASSPRDRPYEQYF.

This clone was found many times. In the same sample, other DNA sequences code for this CDR3. This chain uses TRBV9 with TRBJ2-1; D remains ambiguous. The CDR3 is made up of 12 amino acids. CDR1 is SGDLS, CDR2 YYNGEE, per germline. Trimming took off 0 bases at V and 4 bases at J, with 2 bases between the two ends. The CDR3 coding sequence is TGTGCCAGCAGCGTAGAATACAATGAGCAGTTCTTC. Its protein product is CASSVEYNEQFF. Using reference TRBV9 and TRBJ2-1 for the parts outside the CDR3, the full variable domain is DSGVTQTPKHLITATGQRVTLRCSPRSGDLSVYWYQQSLDQGLQFLIQYYNGEERAKGNILERFSAQQFPDLHSELNLSSLELGDSALYFCASSVEYNEQFFGPGTRLTVL.

This rearrangement joins TRBV6-2 or TRBV6-3 to TRBJ2-7, with D possibly matching TRBD2 (5 bases). The CDR3 has 14 amino acids. Per germline, CDR1 MNHEY and CDR2 SVGEGT. Trimming shortened V by 5 bases and J by 10 bases, and 21 bases separated the two germline ends. CDR3 sequence reads: CASSQRIAPDGQYV. CDR3 nucleotide sequence: TGTGCCAGCAGTCAGAGGATAGCGCCGGACGGTCAGTACGTC.

Remarks on this clone: This sequence may be a read error, since a much larger clone differs from it by one base. Other DNA sequences in the sample encode the same CDR3. This chain's CDR3 is CASSPLGAAKNIQYF. CDR3 coding DNA: TGTGCCAGTAGCCCACTGGGAGCGGCCAAAAACATTCAGTACTTC. The chain employs TRBV7-6 and TRBJ2-4; D is perhaps TRBD2 (5 bases). Trimming removed 9 bases at V and 1 base at J, with 16 bases between. This CDR3 contains 15 residues. Germline V lookup: CDR1 SGHVS, CDR2 FNYEAQ.

Note on this clone: A read error may explain this, as a much larger clone is one base away. V gene TRBV5-6 combines with J gene TRBJ2-7; D uncertain. Per the germline V gene, CDR1 is SGHDT and CDR2 is YYEEEE. CDR3 length equals 12 residues. The chain's CDR3 is CASILMYYEQYF. For the CDR3, the DNA is TGTGCCAGCATCTTGATGTATTACGAGCAGTACTTC.

As regards this clone: Being one base from a much bigger clone, this may be a read error. The chain is built from TRBV6-4 and TRBJ2-1; D is uncertain. The CDR3 loop spans 14 amino acids. V shed 4 bases and J shed 6 bases, with 13 bases lying between them. Germline-derived CDR1 and CDR2 are MRHNA and SNTAGT. The CDR3 region is CASSVLWVANEQFF. In DNA, the CDR3 is TGTGCCAGCAGTGTCCTTTGGGTGGCCAATGAGCAGTTCTTC.

This clone was seen at least ten times. The chain carries TRBV10-3 and TRBJ2-7; possibly TRBD2 for D (5 bases). Germline CDR1 is ENHRY and CDR2 is SYGVKD. This CDR3 contains 11 residues. With 7 bases removed from V and 6 bases from J, the gap between germline ends came to 10 bases. The CDR3 DNA reads TGTGCCATCAAAACAGCGGCCGAGCAGTACTTC. Its translation: CAIKTAAEQYF.

This clone was seen at least ten times. This rearrangement joins TRBV30 to TRBJ1-5, with 9 nucleotides matching TRBD1. The CDR3 runs to 14 residues. Germline lookup yields CDR1 GTSNPN and CDR2 SVGIG (reference sequence). J gave up 5 bases and V 6 bases, and 8 bases lay outside the gene matches. The chain's CDR3 is CACQPGQGHQPQHF. The CDR3 DNA sequence: TGTGCCTGCCAACCGGGACAGGGTCATCAGCCCCAGCATTTT.

The chain joins TRBV20-1 to TRBJ2-7; D perhaps matches TRBD1 (6 bases). Looked up from germline, CDR1 is DFQATT and CDR2 is SNEGSKA (reference sequence). Trimming took off 3 bases at V and 6 bases at J, with 21 bases between the two ends. This CDR3 region has 15 residues. CDR3 in DNA: TGCAGTGCTAGCTCCACAGGGAGCGCACCCTCCGAGCAGTACTTC. Protein: CSASSTGSAPSEQYF.

This clone has at least ten counts. The rearrangement joins TRBV18 to TRBJ2-7, with D maybe TRBD1 (6 bases). V gave up 3 bases and J gave up 2 bases, with 14 bases separating them. The CDR3 sequence is 15 residues long. The germline gives CDR1 KGHSH, CDR2 LQKENI. The CDR3 reads CASSPTPTGTYEQYF. The CDR3 DNA follows: TGTGCCAGCTCACCGACCCCTACAGGGACCTACGAGCAGTACTTC.

This clone has only a few counts. The chain links TRBV7-2 to TRBJ2-7; either TRBD1 or TRBD2 may supply D (5 bases each). CDR3 length: 14 residues. Trimming removed 2 bases from V and 3 bases from J, with 11 bases in between. Germline loops: CDR1 SGHTA, CDR2 FQGNSA. The CDR3 DNA sequence: TGTGCCAGCAGCTTATCGGGTGGGGGCTACGAGCAGTACTTC. Protein: CASSLSGGGYEQYF.

In this sample, this clone turned up many times. The chain uses TRBV18 and TRBJ1-3; 7 bases are a match to TRBD1. The trim removed 2 bases at V and 4 bases at J, leaving 2 bases unmatched. There are 14 residues in the CDR3. Germline CDR1 reads KGHSH; CDR2 reads LQKENI. This CDR3 is CASSPGGQGNTIYF. The CDR3 DNA reads as TGTGCCAGCTCACCAGGGGGACAGGGAAACACCATATATTTT.

This clone was recorded only once. This chain connects TRBV4-1 to TRBJ1-5, with D tentatively TRBD1 (5 bases). With 4 bases removed from V and 2 bases from J, the gap between germline ends came to 12 bases. Germline V gene lookup returns CDR1 MGHRA and CDR2 YSYEKL. This CDR3 has 15 residues. CDR3 in amino acids: CASSPTLTGNQPQHF. Here the CDR3 DNA reads TGCGCCAGCAGCCCAACGTTGACAGGCAATCAGCCCCAGCATTTT.